These 28 T cell receptor beta chains were all obtained from the same sample, sequenced in a study of blood T cells in healthy people across ages. For the second PCR, which ran for 7 to 11 cycles, a sample-barcoded 5' primer and a J-beta primer mix were used. Each CDR3 protein gets one entry after TCRdb re-called the 5' RACE reads with MiXCR. This repertoire shows roughly 800,000 distinct CDR3 sequences, under 40% found once; its top ten account for 13%. Input material: blood. The receptors stem from a young man in good health.

V and J are TRBV3-1 and TRBJ2-3; D gene uncertain. The CDR3 consists of 12 residues. The germline CDR1 and CDR2 sequences are LGHDT and YNNKEL (reference sequence). Trimming pared 10 bases from V and 6 bases from J, leaving 14 bases between. The CDR3 DNA is TGTGCCACCCGCACCCCTGGCGATACGCAGTATTTT. Its protein product is CATRTPGDTQYF.

V is TRBV7-9 and J is TRBJ1-4; 10 positions match TRBD1. Germline CDR1 is SEHNR and CDR2 is FQNEAQ (reference sequence). The CDR3 length is 15 residues. The V gene end was trimmed by 7 bases and the J gene end by 7 bases; junction bases not matched to a gene: 9. The CDR3 loop reads CASTIPGQGSEKLFF. As DNA, the CDR3 is TGTGCCAGCACGATTCCGGGACAGGGGAGTGAAAAACTGTTTTTT. The full variable domain, in which reference TRBV7-9 and TRBJ1-4 provide the parts outside the CDR3, is DTGVSQNPRHKITKRGQNVTFRCDPISEHNRLYWYRQTLGQGPEFLTYFQNEAQLEKSRLLSDRFSAERPKGSFSTLEIQRTEQGDSAMYLCASTIPGQGSEKLFFGSGTQLSVL.

The sample holds a few counts of this clonotype. This chain uses TRBV2 with TRBJ1-5, with unresolved D. V gave up 2 bases and J gave up 0 bases, with 8 bases separating them. This CDR3 region has 15 residues. CDR1 is SNHLY and CDR2 is FYNNEI in the germline V gene. CDR3 nucleotide sequence: TGTGCCAGCAGTGAAAAGGGAGGTAGCAATCAGCCCCAGCATTTT. This codes for CASSEKGGSNQPQHF.

The genes are TRBV20-1 and TRBJ1-1; D might be TRBD1 (5 bases). The germline CDR1 and CDR2 sequences are DFQATT and SNEGSKA (reference sequence). CDR3 length: 13 amino acids. Trimming left V 1 base short and J 10 bases short, with 16 bases between. CDR3: CSARVSGPGGAFF. The CDR3 nucleotides are TGCAGTGCTAGAGTGTCCGGGCCCGGGGGAGCTTTCTTT.

In its sample, this clonotype was seen a few times. The chain is built from TRBV27 and TRBJ2-7, with a possible D match to TRBD1 (6 bases). Germline-derived CDR1 and CDR2 are MNHEY and SMNVEV (reference sequence). This CDR3 spans 16 amino acids. With 4 bases removed from V and 6 bases from J, the gap between germline ends came to 22 bases. The CDR3: CASSSPQWQGSAEQYF. CDR3 DNA: TGTGCCAGCAGTTCCCCCCAATGGCAGGGGTCCGCCGAGCAGTACTTC.

This chain connects TRBV7-2 to TRBJ2-5; the match to TRBD1 covers 8 bases. This CDR3 spans 14 amino acids. Germline V gene data show CDR1 as SGHTA and CDR2 as FQGNSA. With 3 bases clipped from V and 5 bases from J, the junction kept 5 bases outside the gene matches. DNA for the CDR3: TGTGCCAGCAGCTTGACAGGGGACGTGGAGACCCAGTACTTC. It specifies CASSLTGDVETQYF.

The chain is built from TRBV7-9 and TRBJ1-1; D is unclear. This CDR3 is 11 amino acids long. Trimming left V 1 base short and J 6 bases short, with 3 bases between. The germline CDR1 and CDR2 sequences are SEHNR and FQNEAQ (reference sequence). The CDR3 here is CASSLEAEAFF. The CDR3 coding sequence is TGTGCCAGCAGCTTAGAGGCTGAAGCTTTCTTT. Together with reference TRBV7-9 and TRBJ1-1, the CDR3 gives the full variable domain: DTGVSQNPRHKITKRGQNVTFRCDPISEHNRLYWYRQTLGQGPEFLTYFQNEAQLEKSRLLSDRFSAERPKGSFSTLEIQRTEQGDSAMYLCASSLEAEAFFGQGTRLTVV.

The chain has TRBV6-1 and TRBJ2-1, with D possibly TRBD1 on 6 matching bases. Germline values: CDR1 MNHNS, CDR2 SASEGT. Deletions cut 6 bases from V and 1 base from J, with 16 bases between. This CDR3 region has 16 residues. CDR3 residues: CASRESQGRSYNEQFF. The CDR3 DNA follows: TGTGCCAGCAGAGAATCACAGGGAAGGTCCTACAATGAGCAGTTCTTC.

There are a few counts of this clonotype. V is TRBV6-1 and J is TRBJ1-2; D remains ambiguous. Germline V lookup: CDR1 MNHNS, CDR2 SASEGT. Trimming left V 8 bases short and J 1 base short, with 11 bases between. The CDR3 is made up of 13 amino acids. CDR3 DNA sequence: TGTGCCAGCGGGGAAAAGGGTAACTATGGCTACACCTTC. It translates to CASGEKGNYGYTF.

The chain employs TRBV21-1 and TRBJ2-3; TRBD1, the table's D call, lacks a check against the DNA. TRBV21-1 is assigned pseudogene status. The CDR3 spans 15 residues. CDR3 in DNA: TGTGCCAGCAGCAACCCTGGGCCGAGCACAGATACGCAGTATTTT. Translated, it gives CASSNPGPSTDTQYF.

The chain employs TRBV18 and TRBJ2-7; 11 bases match TRBD1. CDR3 length: 16 residues. The junction had 6 bases not matched to a gene; V was cut back by 1 base and J by 4 bases. Germline assignment: CDR1 KGHSH and CDR2 LQKENI. The CDR3 sequence is CASSPRAGTGGYEQYF. The DNA for the CDR3 is TGTGCCAGCTCACCACGGGCCGGGACAGGGGGGTACGAGCAGTACTTC.

CDR3 nucleotides: TGCGCCAGCAGCCAATTAGTGTCTGGTACCTACGAGCAGTACTTC. It codes for CASSQLVSGTYEQYF. V gene TRBV4-1 combines with J gene TRBJ2-7; the D is unclear. This CDR3 region has 15 residues. Between the trimmed V and J ends, which lost 2 bases and 2 bases, there was a span of 13 bases. Looked up from germline, CDR1 is MGHRA and CDR2 is YSYEKL.

This clonotype has just a few counts. The CDR3 nucleotides read TGTGCCACCAGCAGAGATGTGGGTAACAATCAGCCCCAGCATTTT. Residues: CATSRDVGNNQPQHF. The chain combines TRBV15 with TRBJ1-5; D is ambiguous. Trimming shortened V by 0 bases and J by 3 bases, and 9 bases separated the two germline ends. This CDR3 is built from 15 residues. Germline CDR1 LNHNV, CDR2 YYDKDF (reference sequence).

This chain joins TRBV4-1 and TRBJ2-7, with D possibly TRBD2 on 7 matching bases. The CDR3 extends over 16 amino acids. The germline V gene encodes CDR1 MGHRA and CDR2 YSYEKL. Trimming removed 0 bases from V and 7 bases from J, with 19 bases in between. In DNA form, the CDR3 reads TGCGCCAGCAGCCAAGATCGCGGGGGCAACTACAATGAGCAGTACTTC. This encodes CASSQDRGGNYNEQYF.

This clonotype was observed a handful of times. CDR3 nucleotide sequence: TGTGCCAGCAGCCAAGATACGGGTAGCTCCTACAATGAGCAGTACTTC. Amino acids: CASSQDTGSSYNEQYF. V gene TRBV4-2 combines with J gene TRBJ2-1, with unresolved D. The DNA end lines up better with TRBJ2-7; the J call may be wrong. Germline lookup yields CDR1 LGHNA and CDR2 YNFKEQ. CDR3 length equals 16 residues.

About this clonotype itself: The junction differs from germline at one of its ends, possibly a read error. This chain links TRBV3-1 with TRBJ2-3; TRBD1 is a possible D gene (5 bases). CDR1 and CDR2 (germline): LGHDT, YNNKEL (reference sequence). This CDR3 is built from 14 residues. The DNA for the CDR3 is TGTGCCAGCAGCCAAGGTCTGAGCACAGGTACGCAGTATTTT. Translation: CASSQGLSTGTQYF.

About this clonotype: Its ends do not fully match the called genes, so a read error is possible. The V gene is TRBV5-1, the J gene TRBJ1-4; D remains ambiguous. This CDR3 region has 15 residues. Germline V gene sequence: CDR1 SGHRS, CDR2 YFSETQ. CDR3 sequence: CASGLEGPSREKLFF. In nucleotides, the CDR3 is TGCGCCAGCGGCTTGGAGGGCCCCTCACGTGAAAAACTGTTTTTT. The full variable domain, in which reference TRBV5-1 and TRBJ1-4 provide the parts outside the CDR3, is KAGVTQTPRYLIKTRGQQVTLSCSPISGHRSVSWYQQTPGQGLQFLFEYFSETQRNKGNFPGRFSGRQFSNSRSEMNVSTLELGDSALYLCASGLEGPSREKLFFGSGTQLSVL.

The chain combines TRBV4-2 with TRBJ1-2; no firm D call. CDR3 length equals 16 residues. CDR1 is LGHNA and CDR2 is YNFKEQ in the germline V gene. The V end was cut by 1 base, the J end by 5 bases, with 17 bases between. The CDR3 DNA reads as TGTGCCAGCAGCCAAGCGTCGGGGAGGGTGCGGTATGGCTACACCTTC. Translating gives CASSQASGRVRYGYTF.

This chain connects TRBV11-1 to TRBJ1-6, with 10 bases lining up with TRBD1. V was clipped by 5 bases and J by 6 bases; unmatched bases: 4. This CDR3 is built from 15 residues. Germline lookup yields CDR1 SGHAT and CDR2 FQDESV (reference sequence). The CDR3 loop reads CASSQRDRGNSPLHF. CDR3 DNA sequence: TGTGCCAGCAGCCAACGGGACAGGGGTAATTCACCCCTCCACTTT. Full variable domain (rest looked up from reference TRBV11-1 and TRBJ1-6): EAEVAQSPRYKITEKSQAVAFWCDPISGHATLYWYRQILGQGPELLVQFQDESVVDDSQLPKDRFSAERLKGVDSTLKIQPAELGDSAMYLCASSQRDRGNSPLHFGNGTRLTVT.

This clonotype has only a few counts. The rearrangement links TRBV7-3 to TRBJ2-3, with D perhaps TRBD2 (6 bases). CDR3 length: 15 residues. Germline loops: CDR1 SGHTA, CDR2 FQGTGA. Trimming cost V 5 bases and J 2 bases, with 14 bases left between them. The CDR3 DNA sequence: TGTGCCAGCAGCCCCTCGGGAGAACTCACAGATACGCAGTATTTT. As protein: CASSPSGELTDTQYF. The variable domain in full, completed from reference TRBV7-3 and TRBJ2-3, reads GAGVSQTPSNKVTEKGKYVELRCDPISGHTALYWYRQSLGQGPEFLIYFQGTGAADDSGLPNDRFFAVRPEGSVSTLKIQRTERGDSAVYLCASSPSGELTDTQYFGPGTRLTVL.

This clonotype came up many times. This chain links TRBV7-2 with TRBJ1-2, with 7 bases matching TRBD1. The CDR3 consists of 12 residues. V lost 8 bases to trimming and J lost 2 bases; unmatched junction nucleotides: 2. Germline assignment: CDR1 SGHTA and CDR2 FQGNSA. CDR3 DNA: TGTGCCAGCGACAGGGAAAACTATGGCTACACCTTC. Translation gives CASDRENYGYTF.

The CDR3 reads CASSLESLAGGTDTQYF. DNA of the CDR3: TGTGCCAGCAGCTTAGAGTCCCTAGCGGGGGGCACAGATACGCAGTATTTT. The J gene is TRBJ2-3, the V gene TRBV7-6, with 10 bases aligning to TRBD2. J gave up 1 base and V 1 base, and 5 bases lay outside the gene matches. The CDR3 sequence is 17 residues long. Germline V CDR1 and CDR2: SGHVS, FNYEAQ.

This clonotype turned up a few times. The chain recombines TRBV10-3 with TRBJ2-2; a possible D gene is TRBD2 (6 bases). The CDR3 spans 14 residues. Per the germline V gene, CDR1 is ENHRY and CDR2 is SYGVKD. The ends were cut back, 7 bases at V and 5 bases at J, with 14 bases in the middle. The CDR3 sequence is CAIKMGAGTGELFF. The CDR3 nucleotides are TGTGCCATCAAGATGGGCGCGGGGACCGGGGAGCTGTTTTTT.

Comment on this clonotype: A clone one base away is much larger, so this may be a read error. The chain recombines TRBV12-3 or TRBV12-4 with TRBJ2-5; the D call may be TRBD1 or TRBD2 (5 bases each). The closer fit of TRBJ2-7 to the DNA end suggests the J call may be wrong. The CDR3 runs to 13 residues. The CDR3 region is CASSPLGVHEQYF. The CDR3 bases are TGTGCCAGCAGCCCACTGGGGGTACACGAGCAGTACTTC.

The V and J genes are TRBV4-3 and TRBJ1-2; 8 nucleotides line up with TRBD1. Germline CDR1 reads LGHNA; CDR2 reads YSLEER. With 3 bases clipped from V and 7 bases from J, the junction kept 7 bases outside the gene matches. There are 14 residues in the CDR3. The CDR3 sequence is CASSHTDRESGYTF. The CDR3 coding sequence is TGCGCCAGCAGCCACACGGACAGGGAGAGTGGCTACACCTTC.

As to this clonotype: Germline and junction disagree at one end, which may indicate a read error. This rearrangement joins TRBV29-1 to TRBJ1-2; TRBD1 matches at 8 bases. The germline V gene has CDR1 SQVTM and CDR2 ANQGSEA. The length of the CDR3 is 12 residues. The CDR3 region has the DNA TGCGGCGTCTCCGGCCGACAGGGGGGCTACACCTTC. Its protein product is CGVSGRQGGYTF.

This clonotype occurred a few times. The chain combines TRBV9 with TRBJ1-1; maybe TRBD1 (6 bases). Deletions cut 6 bases from V and 4 bases from J, with 13 bases between. The V gene's germline CDR1 is SGDLS and CDR2 YYNGEE. The CDR3 is 13 amino acids. DNA of the CDR3: TGTGCCAGCACCGAGGGGGGGGGCACTGAAGCTTTCTTT. This sequence encodes CASTEGGGTEAFF. Looking up the rest from reference TRBV9 and TRBJ1-1 gives the full variable domain: DSGVTQTPKHLITATGQRVTLRCSPRSGDLSVYWYQQSLDQGLQFLIQYYNGEERAKGNILERFSAQQFPDLHSELNLSSLELGDSALYFCASTEGGGTEAFFGQGTRLTVV.

The chain is built from TRBV20-1 and TRBJ2-1, with 12 bases matching TRBD2. V dropped 0 bases and J dropped 2; count of bases not matched to a gene: 2. The germline V gene encodes CDR1 DFQATT and CDR2 SNEGSKA (reference sequence). This CDR3 has 16 residues. The CDR3 bases are TGCAGTGCTAGAGATCGGACTAGCGGGGCCTACAATGAGCAGTTCTTC. Protein product: CSARDRTSGAYNEQFF.